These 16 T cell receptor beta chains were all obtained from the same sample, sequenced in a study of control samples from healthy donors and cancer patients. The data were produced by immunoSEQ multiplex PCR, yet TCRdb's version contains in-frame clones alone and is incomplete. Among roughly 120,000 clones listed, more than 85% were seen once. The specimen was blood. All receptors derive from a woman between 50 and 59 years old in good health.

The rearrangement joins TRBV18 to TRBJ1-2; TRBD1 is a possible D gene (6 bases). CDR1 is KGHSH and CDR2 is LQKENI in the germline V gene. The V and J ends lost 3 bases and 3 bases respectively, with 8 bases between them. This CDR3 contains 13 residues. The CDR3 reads CASSPDRDYGYTF. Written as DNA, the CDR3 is TGTGCCAGCTCACCGGACAGAGACTATGGCTACACCTTC.

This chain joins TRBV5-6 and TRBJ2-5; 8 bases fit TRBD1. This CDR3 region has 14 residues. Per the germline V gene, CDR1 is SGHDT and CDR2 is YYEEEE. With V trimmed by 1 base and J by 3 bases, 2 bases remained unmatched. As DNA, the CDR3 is TGTGCCAGCAGCTTGTTGACAGGGGAAGAGACCCAGTACTTC. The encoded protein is CASSLLTGEETQYF.

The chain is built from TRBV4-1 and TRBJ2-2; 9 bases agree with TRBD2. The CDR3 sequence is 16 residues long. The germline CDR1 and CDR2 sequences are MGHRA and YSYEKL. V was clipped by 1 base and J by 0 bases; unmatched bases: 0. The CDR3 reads CASSQVAGANTGELFF. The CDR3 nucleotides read TGCGCCAGCAGCCAAGTAGCGGGGGCGAACACCGGGGAGCTGTTTTTT.

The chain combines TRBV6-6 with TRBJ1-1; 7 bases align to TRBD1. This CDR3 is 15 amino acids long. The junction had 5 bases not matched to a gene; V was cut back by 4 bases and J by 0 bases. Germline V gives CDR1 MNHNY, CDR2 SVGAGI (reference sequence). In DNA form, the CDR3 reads TGTGCCAGCAGTTCCCCCGGACAGGTGAACACTGAAGCTTTCTTT. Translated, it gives CASSSPGQVNTEAFF.

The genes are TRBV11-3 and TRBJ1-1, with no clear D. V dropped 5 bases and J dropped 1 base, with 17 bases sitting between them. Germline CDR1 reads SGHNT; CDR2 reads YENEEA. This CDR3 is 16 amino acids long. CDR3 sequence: CASSPGFWVTNTEAFF. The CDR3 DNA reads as TGTGCCAGCAGCCCAGGATTTTGGGTAACGAACACTGAAGCTTTCTTT.

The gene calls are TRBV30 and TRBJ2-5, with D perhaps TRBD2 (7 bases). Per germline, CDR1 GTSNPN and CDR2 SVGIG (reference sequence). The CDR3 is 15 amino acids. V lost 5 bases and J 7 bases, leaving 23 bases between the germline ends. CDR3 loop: CAWYPRGAGIGTQYF. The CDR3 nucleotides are TGTGCCTGGTACCCTCGGGGGGCCGGTATTGGGACCCAGTACTTC.

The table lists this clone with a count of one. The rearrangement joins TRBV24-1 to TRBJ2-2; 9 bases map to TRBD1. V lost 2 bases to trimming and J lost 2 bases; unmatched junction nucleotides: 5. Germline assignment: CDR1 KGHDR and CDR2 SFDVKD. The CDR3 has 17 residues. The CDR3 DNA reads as TGTGCCACCAGTGATTACCGGGACAGGGTAAACACCGGGGAGCTGTTTTTT. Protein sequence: CATSDYRDRVNTGELFF.

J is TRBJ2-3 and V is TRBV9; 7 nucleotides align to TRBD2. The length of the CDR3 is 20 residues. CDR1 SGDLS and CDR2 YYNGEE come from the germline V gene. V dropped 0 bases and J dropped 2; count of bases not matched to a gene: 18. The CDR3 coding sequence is TGTGCCAGCAGCGTAGCTGGTGGAGCGGGGAAGTCGGGGGTCACAGATACGCAGTATTTT. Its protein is CASSVAGGAGKSGVTDTQYF.

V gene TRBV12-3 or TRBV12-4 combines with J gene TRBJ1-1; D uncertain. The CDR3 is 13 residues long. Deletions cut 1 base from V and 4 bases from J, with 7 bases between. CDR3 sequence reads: CASSLGVGTEAFF. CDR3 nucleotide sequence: TGTGCCAGCAGTTTAGGCGTGGGCACTGAAGCTTTCTTT.

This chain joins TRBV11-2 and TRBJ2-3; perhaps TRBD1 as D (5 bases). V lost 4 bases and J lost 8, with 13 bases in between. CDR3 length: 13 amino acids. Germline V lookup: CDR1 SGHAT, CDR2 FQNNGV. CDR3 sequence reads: CASSSPVGRTQYF. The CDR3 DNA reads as TGTGCCAGCAGCTCCCCTGTGGGGCGTACGCAGTATTTT. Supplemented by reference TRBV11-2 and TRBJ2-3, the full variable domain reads EAGVAQSPRYKIIEKRQSVAFWCNPISGHATLYWYQQILGQGPKLLIQFQNNGVVDDSQLPKDRFSAERLKGVDSTLKIQPAKLEDSAVYLCASSSPVGRTQYFGPGTRLTVL.

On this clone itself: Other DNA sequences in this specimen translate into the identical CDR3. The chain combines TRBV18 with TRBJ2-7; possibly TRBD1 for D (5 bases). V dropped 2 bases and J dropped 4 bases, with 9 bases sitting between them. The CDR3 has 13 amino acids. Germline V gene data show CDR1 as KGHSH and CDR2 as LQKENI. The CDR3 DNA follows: TGTGCCAGCTCACCATCTCAGGGATACGAGCAGTACTTC. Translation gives CASSPSQGYEQYF.

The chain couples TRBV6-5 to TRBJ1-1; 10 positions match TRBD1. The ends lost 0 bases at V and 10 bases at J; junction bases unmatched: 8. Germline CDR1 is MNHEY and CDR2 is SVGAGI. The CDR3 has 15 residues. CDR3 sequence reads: CASSYSTGGWVPAFF. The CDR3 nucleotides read TGTGCCAGCAGTTACTCGACAGGGGGCTGGGTTCCAGCTTTCTTT.

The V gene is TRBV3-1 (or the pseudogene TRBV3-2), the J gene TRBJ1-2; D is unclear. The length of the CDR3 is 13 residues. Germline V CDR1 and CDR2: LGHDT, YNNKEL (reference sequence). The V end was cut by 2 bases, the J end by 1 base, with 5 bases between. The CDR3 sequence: CASSQLGNYGYTF. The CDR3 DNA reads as TGTGCCAGCAGCCAATTGGGTAACTATGGCTACACCTTC.

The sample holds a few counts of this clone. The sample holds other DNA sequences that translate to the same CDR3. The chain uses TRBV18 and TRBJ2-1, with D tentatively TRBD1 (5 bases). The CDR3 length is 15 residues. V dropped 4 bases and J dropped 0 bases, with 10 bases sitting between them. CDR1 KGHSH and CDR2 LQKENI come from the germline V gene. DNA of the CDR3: TGTGCCAGCTCACTTACAGGCGACTCCTACAATGAGCAGTTCTTC. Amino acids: CASSLTGDSYNEQFF.

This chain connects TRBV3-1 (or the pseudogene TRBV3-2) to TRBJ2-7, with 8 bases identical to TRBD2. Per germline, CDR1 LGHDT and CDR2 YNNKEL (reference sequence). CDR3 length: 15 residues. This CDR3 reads CATSRGGASSYEQYV. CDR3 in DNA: TGTGCCACCAGCCGGGGGGGGGCCTCCTCCTACGAGCAGTACGTC.

The CDR3 here is CASSLEGGGSNSPLHF. The DNA of the CDR3 is TGCGCCAGCAGCTTGGAAGGGGGTGGCAGTAATTCACCCCTCCACTTT. This chain joins TRBV5-1 and TRBJ1-6; TRBD1 might be the D (6 bases). The CDR3 contains 16 residues. Trimming shortened V by 0 bases and J by 6 bases, and 13 bases separated the two germline ends. In germline, CDR1 is SGHRS, CDR2 YFSETQ.